These 24 T cell receptor beta chains originate from one sample sequenced in a study of blood T cell repertoires in COVID-19. The assay was immunoSEQ multiplex PCR, and TCRdb's table has in-frame clones only and misses some. The table has more than 75,000 clones, approximately 82% seen once. Sequenced input: peripheral blood. These receptors all come from a man aged 60-69 years with acute or convalescent COVID-19.

Note on this clone: Other nucleotide sequences from this sample produce the same CDR3. J is TRBJ2-3 and V is TRBV7-2; D might be TRBD1 (5 bases). Germline CDR1 SGHTA, CDR2 FQGNSA. This CDR3 comprises 13 residues. V was clipped by 3 bases and J by 2 bases, with 6 bases between them. CDR3 nucleotide sequence: TGTGCCAGCAGCTTCGGACACACAGATACGCAGTATTTT. This encodes CASSFGHTDTQYF.

The J gene is TRBJ1-4, the V gene TRBV9, with D possibly TRBD1 on 6 matching bases. The V end lost 3 bases, the J end lost 0 bases, and 9 bases lay between the germline ends. The CDR3 spans 15 residues. The germline V gene encodes CDR1 SGDLS and CDR2 YYNGEE. The CDR3 region has the DNA TGTGCCAGCAGCGAAGGACAGTCAACTAATGAAAAACTGTTTTTT. It yields the protein CASSEGQSTNEKLFF.

In this sample, this clone turned up once. V gene TRBV18 combines with J gene TRBJ1-1, with 11 bases that match TRBD1. The CDR3 extends over 13 amino acids. Germline trimming cut 6 bases from V and 6 bases from J; bases unmatched to any gene: 3. Per germline, CDR1 KGHSH and CDR2 LQKENI. The CDR3 DNA reads as TGTGCCAGCTCCTGGACAGGGGGCTCTGAAGCTTTCTTT. Protein sequence: CASSWTGGSEAFF.

The rearrangement joins TRBV19 to TRBJ1-2; 7 bases map to TRBD1. Germline CDR1 and CDR2: LNHDA and SQIVND (reference sequence). The length of the CDR3 is 15 residues. J lost 4 bases, V lost 5 bases, and 10 bases had no gene match. The CDR3 reads CASSPTGVVGYGYTF. In nucleotides, the CDR3 is TGTGCCAGTAGTCCCACAGGGGTGGTCGGCTATGGCTACACCTTC.

The chain employs TRBV10-3 and TRBJ1-1, with TRBD1 matching 10 bases. In germline, CDR1 is ENHRY, CDR2 SYGVKD. The CDR3 runs 14 residues. V dropped 6 bases and J dropped 5; count of bases not matched to a gene: 6. Here the CDR3 reads CAIRGTGDGTEAFF. The CDR3 DNA sequence: TGTGCCATCAGGGGGACAGGGGATGGGACTGAAGCTTTCTTT.

This chain joins TRBV5-4 and TRBJ2-1; 10 bases align to TRBD1. J was trimmed by 4 bases and V by 6 bases; bases with no gene match: 4. Germline-derived CDR1 and CDR2 are SGHNT and YYREEE (reference sequence). The CDR3 runs 14 residues. The CDR3 nucleotides read TGTGCCAGCACCGACAGGGGGCTTTACAATGAGCAGTTCTTC. This translates into CASTDRGLYNEQFF.

The rearrangement uses TRBV2 and TRBJ2-7, with TRBD1 identical over 7 bases. The CDR3 covers 14 residues. Losses at the gene ends were 3 bases for V and 7 bases for J; bases not matched to a gene: 9. CDR1 and CDR2 (germline): SNHLY, FYNNEI. In DNA, the CDR3 is TGTGCCAGCAGTGAGGGAGACAGGGTGTGGGAGCAGTACGTC. Translated, it gives CASSEGDRVWEQYV.

This clone has more than one count but fewer than ten. This rearrangement joins TRBV10-3 to TRBJ1-1; 10 bases are shared with TRBD1. The length of the CDR3 is 15 residues. Germline V gives CDR1 ENHRY, CDR2 SYGVKD. V gave up 5 bases and J gave up 8 bases; unmatched junction bases: 11. CDR3: CAISPGTGAKEEAFF. The DNA of the CDR3 is TGTGCCATCAGTCCCGGGACAGGGGCCAAGGAGGAAGCTTTCTTT.

The chain couples TRBV7-2 to TRBJ1-5; D might be TRBD1 (6 bases). Germline CDR1 and CDR2: SGHTA and FQGNSA. Trimming cost V 5 bases and J 7 bases, with 15 bases left between them. CDR3 size: 14 residues. CDR3 in DNA: TGTGCCAGCAGCCGGGCCAGGGGCGGACAGCCCCAGCATTTT. This sequence encodes CASSRARGGQPQHF. The complete variable domain, with remaining parts taken from reference TRBV7-2 and TRBJ1-5, reads GAGVSQSPSNKVTEKGKDVELRCDPISGHTALYWYRQSLGQGLEFLIYFQGNSAPDKSGLPSDRFSAERTGGSVSTLTIQRTQQEDSAVYLCASSRARGGQPQHFGDGTRLSIL.

The V call is TRBV19, the J call TRBJ1-1; 7 bases are shared with TRBD1. The V and J ends lost 0 bases and 4 bases, in that order; junction bases with no gene match: 5. In germline, CDR1 is LNHDA, CDR2 SQIVND (reference sequence). This CDR3 is 15 amino acids long. CDR3 nucleotide sequence: TGTGCCAGTAGTATAGATCGTAGGGACAGCACTGAAGCTTTCTTT. This encodes CASSIDRRDSTEAFF.

This chain uses TRBV15 with TRBJ2-1, with D possibly matching TRBD2 (6 bases). CDR3 length: 13 amino acids. Germline-derived CDR1 and CDR2 are LNHNV and YYDKDF (reference sequence). V dropped 0 bases and J dropped 8 bases, with 8 bases sitting between them. CDR3 nucleotides: TGTGCCACCAGCAGAGATCCGGGGGATGAGCAGTTCTTC. Translated, it gives CATSRDPGDEQFF.

The chain has TRBV7-2 and TRBJ1-2; D remains unclear. V lost 1 base and J lost 4, with 10 bases in between. CDR1 is SGHTA, CDR2 FQGNSA, per germline. The CDR3 has 14 amino acids. The CDR3 here is CASSLGPGGYGYTF. In DNA, the CDR3 is TGTGCCAGCAGCTTAGGTCCCGGCGGCTATGGCTACACCTTC. The full variable domain, rest sourced from reference TRBV7-2 and TRBJ1-2, is GAGVSQSPSNKVTEKGKDVELRCDPISGHTALYWYRQSLGQGLEFLIYFQGNSAPDKSGLPSDRFSAERTGGSVSTLTIQRTQQEDSAVYLCASSLGPGGYGYTFGSGTRLTVV.

The chain has TRBV4-1 and TRBJ2-5, with 8 positions matching TRBD2. This CDR3 has 14 amino acids. Germline CDR1 is MGHRA and CDR2 is YSYEKL. V was pared by 2 bases and J by 8 bases, with 7 bases of the junction left unmatched. The CDR3 DNA reads TGCGCCAGCAGCCAACTAATCGGGGGGGCAACCCAGTACTTC. Protein product: CASSQLIGGATQYF.

The chain is built from TRBV6-1 and TRBJ1-6; D possibly corresponds to TRBD1 (5 bases). This CDR3 has 14 amino acids. The ends were cut back, 1 base at V and 9 bases at J, with 10 bases in the middle. CDR1 and CDR2 (germline): MNHNS, SASEGT. The CDR3 region has the DNA TGTGCCAGCAGTGAAGTAAGACAGCTTTCACCCCTCCACTTT. Translating it yields CASSEVRQLSPLHF.

The chain combines TRBV28 with TRBJ1-1; D call uncertain. CDR1 and CDR2 from the germline V gene are MDHEN and SYDVKM. V lost 7 bases to trimming and J lost 6 bases, with 15 bases between them. This CDR3 is 13 amino acids long. The CDR3 sequence is CASTSPKLAEAFF. Here the CDR3 DNA reads TGTGCCAGCACCTCTCCAAAACTGGCTGAAGCTTTCTTT.

This clone has only one observation. This chain connects TRBV28 to TRBJ1-6; 7 bases fit TRBD1. CDR1 MDHEN and CDR2 SYDVKM come from the germline V gene. This CDR3 is built from 16 residues. The V gene end was trimmed by 0 bases and the J gene end by 7 bases; junction bases not matched to a gene: 6. The chain's CDR3 is CASSLWRGDRNSPLHF. CDR3 bases: TGTGCCAGCAGTTTATGGAGGGGGGACAGAAATTCACCCCTCCACTTT.

The chain recombines TRBV3-1 (or the pseudogene TRBV3-2) with TRBJ1-2, with TRBD1 matching 9 bases. There are 16 residues in the CDR3. With 3 bases clipped from V and 8 bases from J, the junction kept 13 bases outside the gene matches. Germline CDR1 LGHDT, CDR2 YNNKEL (reference sequence). The CDR3 DNA reads TGTGCCAGCAGCCAGGCCGGCGTGGGACAGGGTTGGGGCTACACCTTC. It is translated as CASSQAGVGQGWGYTF.

This clone was found once. The rearrangement joins TRBV2 to TRBJ1-6, with no clear D. Per the germline V gene, CDR1 is SNHLY and CDR2 is FYNNEI. The CDR3 has 15 amino acids. V was shortened by 7 bases and J by 4 bases, with 14 bases between the two germline ends. DNA of the CDR3: TGTGCCAGCATTTACCCGGTTTCGTATAATTCACCCCTCCACTTT. Translation: CASIYPVSYNSPLHF.

This CDR3 is CASSLGGAGNTGELFF. CDR3 bases: TGTGCCAGCAGCCTCGGGGGAGCGGGAAACACCGGGGAGCTGTTTTTT. The chain links TRBV3-1 (or the pseudogene TRBV3-2) to TRBJ2-2, with 7 bases lining up with TRBD2. Trimming took 4 bases from V and 2 from J; bases not matched to a gene: 7. This CDR3 is built from 16 residues. CDR1 is LGHDT and CDR2 is YNNKEL in the germline V gene (reference sequence).

This chain uses TRBV5-1 with TRBJ1-1; TRBD1 aligns across 9 bases. Trimming at V came to 7 bases and at J to 0 bases, leaving 10 bases not matched to a gene. Germline V gene data show CDR1 as SGHRS and CDR2 as YFSETQ. This CDR3 contains 16 residues. The CDR3 bases are TGCGCCAGCGTTCCCGGGACAGGGCATGTGAACACTGAAGCTTTCTTT. This encodes CASVPGTGHVNTEAFF.

The chain is built from TRBV28 and TRBJ2-1, with D tentatively TRBD2 (5 bases). The V and J ends lost 5 bases and 6 bases respectively, with 11 bases between them. The CDR3 length is 13 residues. Per the germline V gene, CDR1 is MDHEN and CDR2 is SYDVKM. Written as DNA, the CDR3 is TGTGCCAGCAGTCTGGGAGTTACCAATGAGCAGTTCTTC. Translated, it gives CASSLGVTNEQFF.

This clone was seen only a few times. The CDR3 region has the DNA TGTGCCAGCAGCCTCTCCTATGGAAACACCATATATTTT. Protein: CASSLSYGNTIYF. The chain links TRBV7-8 to TRBJ1-3; D unclear. Germline values: CDR1 SGHVS, CDR2 FQNEAQ. The CDR3 contains 13 residues. Between the trimmed V and J ends, which lost 5 bases and 3 bases, there was a span of 8 bases.

The chain combines TRBV10-3 with TRBJ2-7, with 10 bases identical to TRBD1. The V segment lost 7 bases and the J segment 7 bases; nucleotides outside the gene matches: 4. CDR1 and CDR2 (germline): ENHRY, SYGVKD. This CDR3 spans 12 amino acids. The CDR3 DNA reads as TGTGCCATCACCGGGACAGGGGAAGAGCAGTACTTC. Its translation is CAITGTGEEQYF.

The rearrangement uses TRBV11-2 and TRBJ1-2; 7 positions match TRBD1. The CDR3 is 14 amino acids. CDR1 is SGHAT, CDR2 FQNNGV, per germline. With V trimmed by 3 bases and J by 5 bases, 6 bases remained unmatched. The CDR3 loop reads CASSFQGGRYGYTF. The DNA for the CDR3 is TGTGCCAGCAGCTTCCAGGGGGGTAGATATGGCTACACCTTC.